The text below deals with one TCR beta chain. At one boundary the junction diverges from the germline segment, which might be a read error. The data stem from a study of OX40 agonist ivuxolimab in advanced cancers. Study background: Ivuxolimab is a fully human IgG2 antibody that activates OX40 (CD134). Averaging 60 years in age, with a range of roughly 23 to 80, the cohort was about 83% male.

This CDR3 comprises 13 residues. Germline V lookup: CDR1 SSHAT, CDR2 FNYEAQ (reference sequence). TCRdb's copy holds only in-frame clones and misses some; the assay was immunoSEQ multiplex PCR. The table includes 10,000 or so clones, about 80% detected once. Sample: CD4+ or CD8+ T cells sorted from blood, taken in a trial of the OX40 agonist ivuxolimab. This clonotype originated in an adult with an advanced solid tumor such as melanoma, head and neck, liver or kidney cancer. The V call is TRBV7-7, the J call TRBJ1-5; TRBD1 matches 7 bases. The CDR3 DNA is TGTGCTAGCAGTCCAGGGGGGGGGCAGCCCCAGCATTTT. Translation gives CASSPGGGQPQHF.